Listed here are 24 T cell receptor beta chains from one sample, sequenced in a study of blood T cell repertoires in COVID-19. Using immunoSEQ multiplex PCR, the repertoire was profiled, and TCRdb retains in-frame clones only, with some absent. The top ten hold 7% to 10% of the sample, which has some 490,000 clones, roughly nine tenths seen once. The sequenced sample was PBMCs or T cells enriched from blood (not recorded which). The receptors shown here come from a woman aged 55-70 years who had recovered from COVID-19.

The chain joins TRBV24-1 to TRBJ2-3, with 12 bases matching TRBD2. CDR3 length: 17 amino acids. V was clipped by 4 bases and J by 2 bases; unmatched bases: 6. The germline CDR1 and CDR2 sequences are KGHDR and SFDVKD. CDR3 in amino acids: CATSDRTSGEFTDTQYF. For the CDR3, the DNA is TGTGCCACCAGTGACCGGACTAGCGGGGAGTTCACAGATACGCAGTATTTT.

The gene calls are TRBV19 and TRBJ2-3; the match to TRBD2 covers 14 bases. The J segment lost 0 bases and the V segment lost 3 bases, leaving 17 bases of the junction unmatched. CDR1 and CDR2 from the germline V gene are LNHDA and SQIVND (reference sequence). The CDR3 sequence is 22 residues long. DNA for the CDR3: TGTGCCAGTAGTATGGCCACCCCGTCAGGACTAGCGGGGGGAATAAGCACAGATACGCAGTATTTT. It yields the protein CASSMATPSGLAGGISTDTQYF.

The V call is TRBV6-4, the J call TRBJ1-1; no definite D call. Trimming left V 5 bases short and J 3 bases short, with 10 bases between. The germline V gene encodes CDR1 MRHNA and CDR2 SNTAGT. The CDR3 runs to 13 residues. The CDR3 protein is CASSSQRDTEAFF. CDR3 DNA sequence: TGTGCCAGCAGTTCCCAGCGAGACACTGAAGCTTTCTTT.

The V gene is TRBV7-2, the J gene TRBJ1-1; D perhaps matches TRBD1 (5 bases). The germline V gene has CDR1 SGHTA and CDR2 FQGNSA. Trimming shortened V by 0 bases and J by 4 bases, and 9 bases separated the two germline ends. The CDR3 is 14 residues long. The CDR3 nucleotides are TGTGCCAGCAGCTTAGCTTGGGGCAGCACTGAAGCTTTCTTT. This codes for CASSLAWGSTEAFF. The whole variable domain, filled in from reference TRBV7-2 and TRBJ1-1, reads GAGVSQSPSNKVTEKGKDVELRCDPISGHTALYWYRQSLGQGLEFLIYFQGNSAPDKSGLPSDRFSAERTGGSVSTLTIQRTQQEDSAVYLCASSLAWGSTEAFFGQGTRLTVV.

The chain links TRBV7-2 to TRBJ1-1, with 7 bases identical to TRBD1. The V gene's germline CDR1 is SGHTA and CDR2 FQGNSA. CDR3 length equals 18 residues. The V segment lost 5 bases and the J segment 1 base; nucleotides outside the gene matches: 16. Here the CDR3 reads CASSAGRDRPRGNTEAFF. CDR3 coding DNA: TGTGCCAGCAGCGCGGGCCGGGACAGACCTCGAGGGAACACTGAAGCTTTCTTT.

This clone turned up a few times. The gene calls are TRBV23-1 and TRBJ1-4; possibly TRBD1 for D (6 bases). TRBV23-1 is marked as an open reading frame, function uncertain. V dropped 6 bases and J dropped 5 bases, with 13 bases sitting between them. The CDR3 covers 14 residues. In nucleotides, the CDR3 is TGCGCCAGCAGCCACGGACAGAGCAATGAAAAACTGTTTTTT. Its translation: CASSHGQSNEKLFF.

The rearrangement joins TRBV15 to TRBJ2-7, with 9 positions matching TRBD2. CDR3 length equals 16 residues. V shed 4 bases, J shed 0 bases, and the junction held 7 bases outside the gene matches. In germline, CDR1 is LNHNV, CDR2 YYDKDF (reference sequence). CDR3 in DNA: TGTGCCACCAGCAAGTCCTTAGCGGGGGCCTCCTACGAGCAGTACTTC. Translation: CATSKSLAGASYEQYF. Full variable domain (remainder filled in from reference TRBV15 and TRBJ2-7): DAMVIQNPRYQVTQFGKPVTLSCSQTLNHNVMYWYQQKSSQAPKLLFHYYDKDFNNEADTPDNFQSRRPNTSFCFLDIRSPGLGDTAMYLCATSKSLAGASYEQYFGPGTRLTVT.

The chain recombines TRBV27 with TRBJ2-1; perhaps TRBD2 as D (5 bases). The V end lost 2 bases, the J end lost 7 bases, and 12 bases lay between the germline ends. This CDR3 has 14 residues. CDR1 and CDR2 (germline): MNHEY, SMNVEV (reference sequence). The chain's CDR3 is CASSLPGQRNEQFF. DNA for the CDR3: TGTGCCAGCAGTTTACCGGGTCAGCGGAATGAGCAGTTCTTC.

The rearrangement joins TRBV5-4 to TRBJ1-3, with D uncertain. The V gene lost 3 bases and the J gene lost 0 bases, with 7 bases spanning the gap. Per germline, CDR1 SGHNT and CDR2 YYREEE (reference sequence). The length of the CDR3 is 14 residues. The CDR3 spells CASSSDISGNTIYF. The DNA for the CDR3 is TGTGCCAGCAGCTCCGACATCTCTGGAAACACCATATATTTT.

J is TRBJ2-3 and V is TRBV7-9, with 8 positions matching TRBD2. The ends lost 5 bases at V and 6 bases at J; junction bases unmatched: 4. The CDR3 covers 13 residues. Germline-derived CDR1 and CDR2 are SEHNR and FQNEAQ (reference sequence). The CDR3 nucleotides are TGTGCCAGCAGCACTAGCGGCGGGGATACGCAGTATTTT. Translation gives CASSTSGGDTQYF.

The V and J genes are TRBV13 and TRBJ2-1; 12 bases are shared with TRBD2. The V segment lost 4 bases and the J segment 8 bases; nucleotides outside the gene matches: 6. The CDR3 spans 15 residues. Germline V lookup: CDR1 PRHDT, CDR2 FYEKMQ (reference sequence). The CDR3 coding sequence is TGTGCCAGCAGCTCTCTAGCGGGGGGGCCGGATGAGCAGTTCTTC. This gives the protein CASSSLAGGPDEQFF.

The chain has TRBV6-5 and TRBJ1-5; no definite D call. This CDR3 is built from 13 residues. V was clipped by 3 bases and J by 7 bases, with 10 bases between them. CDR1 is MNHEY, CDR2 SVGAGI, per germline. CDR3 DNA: TGTGCCAGCAGTTATTGGGCGGGCCAGCCCCAGCATTTT. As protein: CASSYWAGQPQHF.

The CDR3 loop reads CASTYLVGANTEAFF. The CDR3 nucleotides read TGTGCCAGCACCTACCTGGTAGGGGCGAACACTGAAGCTTTCTTT. This sequence joins TRBV2 and TRBJ1-1, with a tentative D call TRBD1 (5 bases). Germline V CDR1 and CDR2: SNHLY, FYNNEI. The V end was cut by 7 bases, the J end by 1 base, with 16 bases between. The CDR3 is 15 residues long.

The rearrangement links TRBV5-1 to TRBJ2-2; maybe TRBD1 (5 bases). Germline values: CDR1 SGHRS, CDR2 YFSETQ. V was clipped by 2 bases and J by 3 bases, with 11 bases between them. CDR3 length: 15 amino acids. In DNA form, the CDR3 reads TGCGCCAGCAGCTTCGTGGGGCTGGACACCGGGGAGCTGTTTTTT. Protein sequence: CASSFVGLDTGELFF.

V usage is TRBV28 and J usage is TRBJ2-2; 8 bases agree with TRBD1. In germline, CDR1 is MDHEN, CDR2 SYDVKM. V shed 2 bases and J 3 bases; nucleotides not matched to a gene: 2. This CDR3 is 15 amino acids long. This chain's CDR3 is CASSLQGAYTGELFF. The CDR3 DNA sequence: TGTGCCAGCAGTTTACAGGGGGCCTACACCGGGGAGCTGTTTTTT.

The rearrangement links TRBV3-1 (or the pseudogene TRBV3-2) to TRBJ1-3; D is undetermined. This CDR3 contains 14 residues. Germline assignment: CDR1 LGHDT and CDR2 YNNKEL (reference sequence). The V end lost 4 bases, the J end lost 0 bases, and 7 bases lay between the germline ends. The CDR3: CASSLAVSGNTIYF. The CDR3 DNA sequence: TGTGCCAGCAGCCTTGCAGTCTCTGGAAACACCATATATTTT.

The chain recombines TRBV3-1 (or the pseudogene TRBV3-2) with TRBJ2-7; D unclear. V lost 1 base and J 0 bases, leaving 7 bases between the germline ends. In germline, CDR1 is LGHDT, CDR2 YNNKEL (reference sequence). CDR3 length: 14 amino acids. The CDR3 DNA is TGTGCCAGCAGCCAAGGGCAGATCTCCTACGAGCAGTACTTC. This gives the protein CASSQGQISYEQYF.

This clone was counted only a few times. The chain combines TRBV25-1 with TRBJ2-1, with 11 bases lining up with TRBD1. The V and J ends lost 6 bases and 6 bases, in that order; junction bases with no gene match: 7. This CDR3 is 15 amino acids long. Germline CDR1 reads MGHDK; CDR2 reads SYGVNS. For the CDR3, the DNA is TGTGCCAGCAGGGAGGGACAGGGGGAGAGCAATGAGCAGTTCTTC. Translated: CASREGQGESNEQFF. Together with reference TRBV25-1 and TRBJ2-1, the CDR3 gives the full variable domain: EADIYQTPRYLVIGTGKKITLECSQTMGHDKMYWYQQDPGMELHLIHYSYGVNSTEKGDLSSESTVSRIRTEHFPLTLESARPSHTSQYLCASREGQGESNEQFFGPGTRLTVL.

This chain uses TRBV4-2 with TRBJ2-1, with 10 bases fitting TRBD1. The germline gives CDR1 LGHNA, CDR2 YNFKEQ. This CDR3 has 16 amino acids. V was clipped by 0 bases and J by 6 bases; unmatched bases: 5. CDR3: CASSQDAGQGLNEQFF. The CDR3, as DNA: TGTGCCAGCAGCCAAGATGCGGGACAGGGGCTCAATGAGCAGTTCTTC.

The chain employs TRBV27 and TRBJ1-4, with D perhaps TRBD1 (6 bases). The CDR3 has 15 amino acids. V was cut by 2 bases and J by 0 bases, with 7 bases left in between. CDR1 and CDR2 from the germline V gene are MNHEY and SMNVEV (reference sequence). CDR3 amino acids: CASSLGQTTNEKLFF. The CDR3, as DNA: TGTGCCAGCAGTTTAGGACAGACAACTAATGAAAAACTGTTTTTT.

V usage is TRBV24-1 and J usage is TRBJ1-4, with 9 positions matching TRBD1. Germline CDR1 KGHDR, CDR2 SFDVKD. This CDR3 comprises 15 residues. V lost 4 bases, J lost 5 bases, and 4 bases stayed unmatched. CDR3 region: CATSEAGTGNEKLFF. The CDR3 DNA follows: TGTGCCACCAGTGAGGCCGGGACAGGGAATGAAAAACTGTTTTTT.

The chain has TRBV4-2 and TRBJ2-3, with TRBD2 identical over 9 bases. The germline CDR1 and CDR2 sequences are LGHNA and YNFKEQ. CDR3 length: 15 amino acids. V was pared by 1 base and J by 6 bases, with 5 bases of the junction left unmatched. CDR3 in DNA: TGTGCCAGCAGCCAAGTTAGCGGGGGCCGGGATACGCAGTATTTT. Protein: CASSQVSGGRDTQYF.

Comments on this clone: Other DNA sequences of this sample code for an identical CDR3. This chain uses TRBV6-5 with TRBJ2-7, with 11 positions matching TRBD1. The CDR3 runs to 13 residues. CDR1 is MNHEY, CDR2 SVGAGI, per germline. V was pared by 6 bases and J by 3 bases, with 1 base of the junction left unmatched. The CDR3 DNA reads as TGTGCCAGCAGGGGGACAGGGGGCTACGAGCAGTACGTC. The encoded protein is CASRGTGGYEQYV.

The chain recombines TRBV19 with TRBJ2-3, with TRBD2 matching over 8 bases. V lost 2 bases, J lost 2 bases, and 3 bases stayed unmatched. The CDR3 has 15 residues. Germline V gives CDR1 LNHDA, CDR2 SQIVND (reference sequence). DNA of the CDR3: TGTGCCAGTAGTATAACGGGGGGGGACACAGATACGCAGTATTTT. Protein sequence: CASSITGGDTDTQYF.